This T cell receptor beta chain was profiled in a study of blood T cell repertoires in COVID-19. The V gene lost 5 bases and the J gene lost 5 bases, with 12 bases spanning the gap. This CDR3 has 13 residues. CDR1 is MNHEY, CDR2 SMNVEV, per germline (reference sequence). In the authors' workflow: Reference gene primer amplification gave estimated nucleated cell counts. Assay used: immunoSEQ multiplex PCR; TCRdb lists only in-frame clones, some missing. The V and J calls and clone size are taken from that table; D and trimming were inferred from the DNA. The sample holds 150,000 or so clones, over 80% seen once.

The rearrangement joins TRBV27 to TRBJ1-2; D ambiguous. The sample taken for sequencing was peripheral blood. This sequence was found in a woman in her seventies with acute or convalescent COVID-19. DNA for the CDR3: TGTGCCAGCAGTCCAACCCCGGAGTATGGCTACACCTTC. Its translation is CASSPTPEYGYTF.